What follows is one T cell receptor beta chain and its context. Per the germline V gene, CDR1 is MNHNS and CDR2 is SASEGT. With 2 bases removed from V and 4 bases from J, the gap between germline ends came to 12 bases. This CDR3 region has 14 residues. Data came from immunoSEQ multiplex PCR; TCRdb stores just in-frame clones and leaves some out. This sample carries 300,000 or so clones, 85% to 90% of them seen once, and the ten largest clones take 8% to 13%. This sample is drawn from a study of blood T cell repertoires in COVID-19. Study information: PBMCs, B-cell-depleted T cells, or T cells were the source of the cDNA or gDNA that made up the material.

The chain couples TRBV6-1 to TRBJ2-7, with D tentatively TRBD2 (5 bases). The sequenced material came from PBMCs or T cells enriched from blood (not recorded which). The sequence was obtained from a woman aged 18-30 years who had recovered from COVID-19. Here the CDR3 DNA reads TGTGCCAGCAGTGAAAGAGGGTTCGGGTACGAGCAGTACTTC. Its translation is CASSERGFGYEQYF.